These 10 T cell receptor beta chains came from one sample sequenced in a study of blood T cell repertoires in COVID-19. Clones were read by immunoSEQ multiplex PCR, and TCRdb kept only the in-frame ones, dropping some. There are approximately 49,000 clones in the sample; just under 90% occur only once, and around 4% lies in the top ten. The sample consisted of peripheral blood. These receptor sequences come from a man in his fifties or sixties with acute or convalescent COVID-19.

This chain joins TRBV18 and TRBJ1-1; D is possibly TRBD1 (5 bases). Trimming took 3 bases from V and 0 from J, leaving 8 bases between them. Germline CDR1 and CDR2: KGHSH and LQKENI. This CDR3 is built from 14 residues. Written as DNA, the CDR3 is TGTGCCAGCTCACCCGACAGTCTGAACACTGAAGCTTTCTTT. Translation: CASSPDSLNTEAFF.

This chain connects TRBV30 to TRBJ1-1, with 9 bases identical to TRBD1. V was clipped by 8 bases and J by 3 bases; unmatched bases: 7. Germline V gives CDR1 GTSNPN, CDR2 SVGIG (reference sequence). This CDR3 region has 13 residues. CDR3 DNA sequence: TGTGCCATTACAGGGGGCTTGGACACTGAAGCTTTCTTT. This codes for CAITGGLDTEAFF.

The rearrangement joins TRBV30 to TRBJ2-5; D perhaps matches TRBD2 (6 bases). The germline V gene has CDR1 GTSNPN and CDR2 SVGIG (reference sequence). V was pared by 8 bases and J by 4 bases, with 17 bases between. The CDR3 runs 13 residues. The CDR3 DNA reads TGTGCCCGGGAAAGCGTGGGGGGAGAGACCCAGTACTTC. Encoded protein: CARESVGGETQYF.

A few counts support this clone. The chain is built from TRBV6-5 and TRBJ2-7, with D possibly matching TRBD2 (5 bases). This CDR3 is 15 amino acids long. CDR1 and CDR2 (germline): MNHEY, SVGAGI. Trimming took 0 bases from V and 2 from J, leaving 11 bases between them. The CDR3 DNA reads TGTGCCAGCAGTTACTCAGCGGAGGCAACCTACGAGCAGTACTTC. It specifies CASSYSAEATYEQYF.

This clone was counted a single time. The chain recombines TRBV30 with TRBJ2-7; D is perhaps TRBD2 (6 bases). This CDR3 is built from 13 residues. Germline loops: CDR1 GTSNPN, CDR2 SVGIG (reference sequence). With 2 bases removed from V and 3 bases from J, the gap between germline ends came to 11 bases. CDR3: CAWSPGGIYEQYF. CDR3 DNA sequence: TGTGCCTGGAGTCCGGGCGGGATCTACGAGCAGTACTTC.

CDR3 nucleotides: TGTGCCAGCAGTGCTTCGCAGGGGGCGGGGAACACTGAAGCTTTCTTT. Its translation is CASSASQGAGNTEAFF. The chain recombines TRBV6-1 with TRBJ1-1; 8 bases align to TRBD1. With V trimmed by 4 bases and J by 1 base, 8 bases remained unmatched. This CDR3 spans 16 amino acids. From germline, CDR1 is MNHNS and CDR2 SASEGT.

The rearrangement joins TRBV11-3 to TRBJ1-1; tentative D call: TRBD1 (5 bases). V lost 5 bases and J 7 bases, leaving 14 bases between the germline ends. This CDR3 spans 13 amino acids. The germline gives CDR1 SGHNT, CDR2 YENEEA. The CDR3 coding sequence is TGTGCCAGCAGCCACTCAGGGTTTGGTGAAGCTTTCTTT. It yields the protein CASSHSGFGEAFF.

This chain uses TRBV5-1 with TRBJ2-5; D is perhaps TRBD2 (5 bases). Germline loops: CDR1 SGHRS, CDR2 YFSETQ. V was shortened by 4 bases and J by 5 bases, with 18 bases between the two germline ends. This CDR3 comprises 15 residues. The CDR3 DNA reads as TGCGCCAGCAGCCTGGGGTCCGGACTTCCGGAGACCCAGTACTTC. Residues: CASSLGSGLPETQYF.

A few counts support this clone. This chain connects TRBV7-9 to TRBJ1-1, with a possible D match to TRBD1 (5 bases). This CDR3 is built from 15 residues. CDR1 SEHNR and CDR2 FQNEAQ come from the germline V gene (reference sequence). The ends were cut back, 5 bases at V and 4 bases at J, with 17 bases in the middle. This CDR3 reads CASSPPVGQLTEAFF. CDR3 bases: TGTGCCAGCAGCCCCCCTGTAGGACAACTCACTGAAGCTTTCTTT.

The V and J genes are TRBV10-3 and TRBJ2-7, with 10 bases fitting TRBD1. Germline trimming cut 10 bases from V and 5 bases from J; bases unmatched to any gene: 8. CDR1 is ENHRY, CDR2 SYGVKD, per germline. This CDR3 contains 13 residues. CDR3 coding DNA: TGTGCCACCGACAGGGGGCAGTTCAACGAGCAGTACTTC. Residues: CATDRGQFNEQYF.